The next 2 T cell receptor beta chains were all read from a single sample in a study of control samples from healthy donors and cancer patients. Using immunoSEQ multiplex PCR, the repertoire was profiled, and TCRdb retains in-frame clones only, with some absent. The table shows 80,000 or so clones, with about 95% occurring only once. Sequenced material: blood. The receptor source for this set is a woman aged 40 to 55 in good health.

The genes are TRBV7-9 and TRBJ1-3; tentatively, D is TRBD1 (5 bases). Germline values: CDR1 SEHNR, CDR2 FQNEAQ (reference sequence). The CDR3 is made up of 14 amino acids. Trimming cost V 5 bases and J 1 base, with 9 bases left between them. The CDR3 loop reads CASSPQGSGNTIYF. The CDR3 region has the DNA TGTGCCAGCAGCCCTCAGGGTTCTGGAAACACCATATATTTT. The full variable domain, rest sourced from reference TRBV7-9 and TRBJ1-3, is DTGVSQNPRHKITKRGQNVTFRCDPISEHNRLYWYRQTLGQGPEFLTYFQNEAQLEKSRLLSDRFSAERPKGSFSTLEIQRTEQGDSAMYLCASSPQGSGNTIYFGEGSWLTVV.

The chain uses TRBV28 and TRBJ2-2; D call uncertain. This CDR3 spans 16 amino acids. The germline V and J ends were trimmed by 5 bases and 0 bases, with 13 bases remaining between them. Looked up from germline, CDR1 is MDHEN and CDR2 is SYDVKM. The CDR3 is CASSQPWVANTGELFF. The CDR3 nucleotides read TGTGCCAGCAGTCAGCCCTGGGTTGCGAACACCGGGGAGCTGTTTTTT.